This T cell receptor beta chain is from a study of human T cells and chemical hapten exposure. The V gene's germline CDR1 is SNHLY and CDR2 FYNNEI. There are 16 residues in the CDR3. The V end was cut by 7 bases, the J end by 2 bases, with 18 bases between. The time point here: patch test 3, about 24 weeks after DPC sensitization. Noted treatment: therapeutic diphenylcyclopropenone sensitization with weekly scalp DPC. Unique molecular identifiers were affixed to discrete cDNA molecules within the library. MiXCR, run by TCRdb on the RACE reads, gives a single entry per CDR3 protein. There are roughly 84,000 distinct CDR3 sequences in the sample; about a tenth occur only once, and roughly 3.7% lies in the top ten. The table lists this clonotype with a few counts.

The rearrangement links TRBV2 to TRBJ2-1, with a tentative D call TRBD1 (5 bases). Sequences were derived from whole blood, sampled in connection with sensitization to the hapten diphenylcyclopropenone (DPC). The sequence derives from a woman aged 45-60 years with alopecia areata. Some clones in this sample may be carry-over from other donors' samples. The chain's CDR3 is CASNSIRAVAYNEQFF. The CDR3, as DNA: TGTGCCAGCAACTCCATCAGGGCGGTCGCCTACAATGAGCAGTTCTTC.